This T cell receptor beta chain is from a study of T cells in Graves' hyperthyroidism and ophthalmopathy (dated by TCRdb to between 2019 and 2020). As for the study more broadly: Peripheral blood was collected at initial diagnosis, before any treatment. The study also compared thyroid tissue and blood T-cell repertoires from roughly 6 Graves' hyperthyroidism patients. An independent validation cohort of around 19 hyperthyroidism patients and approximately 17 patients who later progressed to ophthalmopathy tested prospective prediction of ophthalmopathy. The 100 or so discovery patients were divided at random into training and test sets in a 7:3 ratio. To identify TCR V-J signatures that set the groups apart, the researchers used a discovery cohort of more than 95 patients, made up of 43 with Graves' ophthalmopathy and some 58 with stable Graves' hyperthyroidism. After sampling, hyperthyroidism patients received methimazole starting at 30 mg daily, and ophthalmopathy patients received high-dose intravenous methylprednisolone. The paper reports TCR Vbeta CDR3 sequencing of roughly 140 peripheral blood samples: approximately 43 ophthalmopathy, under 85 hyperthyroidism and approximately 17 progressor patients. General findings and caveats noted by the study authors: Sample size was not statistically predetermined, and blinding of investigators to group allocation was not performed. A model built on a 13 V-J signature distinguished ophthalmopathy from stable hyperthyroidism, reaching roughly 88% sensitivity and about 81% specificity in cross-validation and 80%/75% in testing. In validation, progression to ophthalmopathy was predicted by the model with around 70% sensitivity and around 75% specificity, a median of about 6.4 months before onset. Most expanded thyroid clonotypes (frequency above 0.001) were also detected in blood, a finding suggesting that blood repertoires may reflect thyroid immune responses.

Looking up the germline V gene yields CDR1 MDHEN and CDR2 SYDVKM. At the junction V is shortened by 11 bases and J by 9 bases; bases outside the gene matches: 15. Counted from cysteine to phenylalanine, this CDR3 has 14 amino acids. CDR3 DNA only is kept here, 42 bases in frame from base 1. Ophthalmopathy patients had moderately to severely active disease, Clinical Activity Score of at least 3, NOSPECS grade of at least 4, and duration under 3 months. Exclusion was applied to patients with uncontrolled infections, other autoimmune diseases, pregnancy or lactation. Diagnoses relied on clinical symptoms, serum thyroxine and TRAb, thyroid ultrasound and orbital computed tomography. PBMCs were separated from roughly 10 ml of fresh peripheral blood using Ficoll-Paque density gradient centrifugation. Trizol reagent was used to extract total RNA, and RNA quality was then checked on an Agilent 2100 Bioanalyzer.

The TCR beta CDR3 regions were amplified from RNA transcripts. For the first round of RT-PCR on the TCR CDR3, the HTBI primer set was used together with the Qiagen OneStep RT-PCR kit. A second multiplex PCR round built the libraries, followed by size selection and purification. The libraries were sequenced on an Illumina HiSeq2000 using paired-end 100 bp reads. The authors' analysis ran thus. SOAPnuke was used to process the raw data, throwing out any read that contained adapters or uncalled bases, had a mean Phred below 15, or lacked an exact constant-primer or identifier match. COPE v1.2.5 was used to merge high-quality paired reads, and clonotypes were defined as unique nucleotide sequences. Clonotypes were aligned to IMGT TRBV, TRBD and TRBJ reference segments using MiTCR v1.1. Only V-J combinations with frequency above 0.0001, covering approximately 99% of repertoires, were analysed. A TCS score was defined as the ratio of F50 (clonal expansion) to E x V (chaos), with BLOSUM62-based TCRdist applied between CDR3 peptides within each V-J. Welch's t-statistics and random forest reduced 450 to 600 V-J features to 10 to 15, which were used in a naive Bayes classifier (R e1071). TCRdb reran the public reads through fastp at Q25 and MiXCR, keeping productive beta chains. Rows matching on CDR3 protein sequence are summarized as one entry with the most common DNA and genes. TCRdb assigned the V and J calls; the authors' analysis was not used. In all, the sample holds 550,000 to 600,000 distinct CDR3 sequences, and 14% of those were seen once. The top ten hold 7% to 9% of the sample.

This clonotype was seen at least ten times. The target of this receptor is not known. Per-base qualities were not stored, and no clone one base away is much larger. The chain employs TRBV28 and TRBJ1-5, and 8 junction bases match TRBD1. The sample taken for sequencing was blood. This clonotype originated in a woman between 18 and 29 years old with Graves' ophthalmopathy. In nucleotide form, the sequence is TGTGCCGCCGGGACAGGTTTCTCCCTGATGCCCCAGCATTTT. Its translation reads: CAAGTGFSLMPQHF.